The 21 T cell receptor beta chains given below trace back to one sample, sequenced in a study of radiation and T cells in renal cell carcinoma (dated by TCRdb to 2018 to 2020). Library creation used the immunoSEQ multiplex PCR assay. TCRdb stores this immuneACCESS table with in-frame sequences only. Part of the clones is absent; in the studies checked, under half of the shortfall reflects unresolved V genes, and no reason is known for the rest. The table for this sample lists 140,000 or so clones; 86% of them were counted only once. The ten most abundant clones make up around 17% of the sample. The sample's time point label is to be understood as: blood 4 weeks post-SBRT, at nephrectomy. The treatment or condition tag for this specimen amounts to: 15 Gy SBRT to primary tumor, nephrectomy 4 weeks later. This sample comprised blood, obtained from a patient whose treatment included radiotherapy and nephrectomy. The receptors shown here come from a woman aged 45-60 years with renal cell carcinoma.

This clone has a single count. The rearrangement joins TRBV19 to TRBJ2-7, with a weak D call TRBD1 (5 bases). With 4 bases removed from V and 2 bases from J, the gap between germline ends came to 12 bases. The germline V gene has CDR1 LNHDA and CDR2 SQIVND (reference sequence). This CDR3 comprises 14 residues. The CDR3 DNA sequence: TGTGCCAGTAGTACCCAGGGAATTACCTACGAGCAGTACTTC. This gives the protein CASSTQGITYEQYF.

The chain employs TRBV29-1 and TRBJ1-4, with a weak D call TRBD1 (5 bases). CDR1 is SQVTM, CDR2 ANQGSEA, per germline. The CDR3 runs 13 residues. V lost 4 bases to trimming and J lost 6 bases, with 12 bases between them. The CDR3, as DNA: TGCAGCGTTGTGATTTCAGGGTATGAAAAACTGTTTTTT. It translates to CSVVISGYEKLFF.

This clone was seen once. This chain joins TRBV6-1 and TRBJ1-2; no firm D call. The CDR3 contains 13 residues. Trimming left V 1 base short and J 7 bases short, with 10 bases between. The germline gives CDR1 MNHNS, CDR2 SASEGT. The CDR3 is CASSEGWGSGYTF. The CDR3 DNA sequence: TGTGCCAGCAGTGAAGGATGGGGAAGTGGCTACACCTTC.

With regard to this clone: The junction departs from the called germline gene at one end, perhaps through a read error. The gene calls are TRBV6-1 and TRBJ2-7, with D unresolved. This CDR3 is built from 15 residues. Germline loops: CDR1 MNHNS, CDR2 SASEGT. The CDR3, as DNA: TGTGCCAGCAGTGAAGTGGTTGGTTCCTCGAGCGCCCCGGGCTTC. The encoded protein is CASSEVVGSSSAPGF.

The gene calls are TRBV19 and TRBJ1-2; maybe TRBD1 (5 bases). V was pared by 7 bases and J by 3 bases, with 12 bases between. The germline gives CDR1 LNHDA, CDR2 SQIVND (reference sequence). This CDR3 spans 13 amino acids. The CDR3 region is CASTGGVYYGYTF. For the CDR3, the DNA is TGTGCCAGTACCGGGGGAGTCTACTATGGCTACACCTTC. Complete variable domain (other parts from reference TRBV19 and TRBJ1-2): DGGITQSPKYLFRKEGQNVTLSCEQNLNHDAMYWYRQDPGQGLRLIYYSQIVNDFQKGDIAEGYSVSREKKESFPLTVTSAQKNPTAFYLCASTGGVYYGYTFGSGTRLTVV.

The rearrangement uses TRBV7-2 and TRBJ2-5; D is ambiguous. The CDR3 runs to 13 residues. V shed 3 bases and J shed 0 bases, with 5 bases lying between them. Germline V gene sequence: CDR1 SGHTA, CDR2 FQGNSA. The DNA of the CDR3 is TGTGCCAGCAGCTTGGCCTACCAAGAGACCCAGTACTTC. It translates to CASSLAYQETQYF.

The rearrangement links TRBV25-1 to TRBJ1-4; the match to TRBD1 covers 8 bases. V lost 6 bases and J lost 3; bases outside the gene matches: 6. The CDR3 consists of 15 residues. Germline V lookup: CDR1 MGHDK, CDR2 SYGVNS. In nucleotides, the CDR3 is TGTGCCAGCAGCCCCGGGACAGGCGCTAATGAAAAACTGTTTTTT. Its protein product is CASSPGTGANEKLFF.

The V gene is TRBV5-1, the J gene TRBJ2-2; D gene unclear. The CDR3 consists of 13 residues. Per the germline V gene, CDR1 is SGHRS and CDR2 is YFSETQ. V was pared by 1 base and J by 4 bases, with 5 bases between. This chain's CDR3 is CASSLLGTGELFF. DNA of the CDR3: TGCGCCAGCAGCTTGTTAGGCACCGGGGAGCTGTTTTTT.

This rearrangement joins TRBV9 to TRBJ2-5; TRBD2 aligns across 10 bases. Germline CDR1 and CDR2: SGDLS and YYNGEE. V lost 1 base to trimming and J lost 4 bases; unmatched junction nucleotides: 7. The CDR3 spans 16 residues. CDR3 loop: CASSVSPSSGRETQYF. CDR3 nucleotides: TGTGCCAGCAGCGTATCCCCGTCTAGCGGGAGAGAGACCCAGTACTTC.

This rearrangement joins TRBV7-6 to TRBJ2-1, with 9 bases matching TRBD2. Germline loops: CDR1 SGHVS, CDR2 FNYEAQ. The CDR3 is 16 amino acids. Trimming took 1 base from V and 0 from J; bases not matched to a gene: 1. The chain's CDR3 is CASSLGGLASYNEQFF. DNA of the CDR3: TGTGCCAGCAGCTTAGGGGGACTAGCCTCCTACAATGAGCAGTTCTTC. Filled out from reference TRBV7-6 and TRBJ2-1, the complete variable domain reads GAGVSQSPRYKVTKRGQDVALRCDPISGHVSLYWYRQALGQGPEFLTYFNYEAQQDKSGLPNDRFSAERPEGSISTLTIQRTEQRDSAMYRCASSLGGLASYNEQFFGPGTRLTVL.

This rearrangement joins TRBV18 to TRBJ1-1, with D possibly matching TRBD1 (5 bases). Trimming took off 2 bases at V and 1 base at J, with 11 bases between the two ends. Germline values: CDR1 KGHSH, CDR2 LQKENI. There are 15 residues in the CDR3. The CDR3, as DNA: TGTGCCAGCTCACCAATGGGGGGTACGAACACTGAAGCTTTCTTT. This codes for CASSPMGGTNTEAFF. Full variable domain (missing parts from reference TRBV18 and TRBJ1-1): NAGVMQNPRHLVRRRGQEARLRCSPMKGHSHVYWYRQLPEEGLKFMVYLQKENIIDESGMPKERFSAEFPKEGPSILRIQQVVRGDSAAYFCASSPMGGTNTEAFFGQGTRLTVV.

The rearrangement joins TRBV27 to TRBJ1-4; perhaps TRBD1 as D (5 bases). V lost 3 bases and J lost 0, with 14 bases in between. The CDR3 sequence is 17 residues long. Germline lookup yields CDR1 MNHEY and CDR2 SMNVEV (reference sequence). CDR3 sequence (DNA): TGTGCCAGCAGTTTCACCTCGACAGTCCCAACTAATGAAAAACTGTTTTTT. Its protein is CASSFTSTVPTNEKLFF. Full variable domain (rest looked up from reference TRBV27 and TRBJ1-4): EAQVTQNPRYLITVTGKKLTVTCSQNMNHEYMSWYRQDPGLGLRQIYYSMNVEVTDKGDVPEGYKVSRKEKRNFPLILESPSPNQTSLYFCASSFTSTVPTNEKLFFGSGTQLSVL.

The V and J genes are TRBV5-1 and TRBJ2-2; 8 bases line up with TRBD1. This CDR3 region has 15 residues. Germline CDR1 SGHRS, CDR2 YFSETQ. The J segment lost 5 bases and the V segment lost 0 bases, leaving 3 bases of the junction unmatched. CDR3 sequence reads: CASSLAGGKTGELFF. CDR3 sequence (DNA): TGCGCCAGCAGCTTGGCAGGGGGCAAAACCGGGGAGCTGTTTTTT.

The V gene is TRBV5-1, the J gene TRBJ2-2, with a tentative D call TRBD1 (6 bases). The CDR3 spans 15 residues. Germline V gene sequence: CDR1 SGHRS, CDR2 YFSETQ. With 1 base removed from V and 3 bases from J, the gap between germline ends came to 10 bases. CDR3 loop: CASSLQGSDTGELFF. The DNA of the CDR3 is TGCGCCAGCAGCTTGCAGGGGTCAGACACCGGGGAGCTGTTTTTT.

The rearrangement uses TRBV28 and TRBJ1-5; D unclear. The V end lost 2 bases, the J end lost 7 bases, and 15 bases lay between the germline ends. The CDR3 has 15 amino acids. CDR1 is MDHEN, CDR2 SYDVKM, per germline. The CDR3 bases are TGTGCCAGCAGTTTAGTGGCAGGCGCACTGCAGCCCCAGCATTTT. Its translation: CASSLVAGALQPQHF. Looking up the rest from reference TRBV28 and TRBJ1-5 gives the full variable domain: DVKVTQSSRYLVKRTGEKVFLECVQDMDHENMFWYRQDPGLGLRLIYFSYDVKMKEKGDIPEGYSVSREKKERFSLILESASTNQTSMYLCASSLVAGALQPQHFGDGTRLSIL.

CDR3 coding DNA: TGTGCCTGGAGTGGGCAGGGTCGCTCACCCCTCCACTTT. It translates to CAWSGQGRSPLHF. The chain has TRBV30 and TRBJ1-6, with D possibly matching TRBD1 (5 bases). Germline assignment: CDR1 GTSNPN and CDR2 SVGIG (reference sequence). V lost 1 base and J lost 10, with 11 bases in between. CDR3 length: 13 residues. Together with reference TRBV30 and TRBJ1-6, the CDR3 gives the full variable domain: SQTIHQWPATLVQPVGSPLSLECTVEGTSNPNLYWYRQAAGRGLQLLFYSVGIGQISSEVPQNLSASRPQDRQFILSSKKLLLSDSGFYLCAWSGQGRSPLHFGNGTRLTVT.

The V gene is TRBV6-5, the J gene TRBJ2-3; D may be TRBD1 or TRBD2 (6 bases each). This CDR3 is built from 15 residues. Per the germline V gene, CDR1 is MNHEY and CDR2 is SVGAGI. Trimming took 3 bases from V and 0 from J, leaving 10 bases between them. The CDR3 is CASSYLGGSTDTQYF. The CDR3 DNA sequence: TGTGCCAGCAGTTATTTAGGGGGGAGCACAGATACGCAGTATTTT.

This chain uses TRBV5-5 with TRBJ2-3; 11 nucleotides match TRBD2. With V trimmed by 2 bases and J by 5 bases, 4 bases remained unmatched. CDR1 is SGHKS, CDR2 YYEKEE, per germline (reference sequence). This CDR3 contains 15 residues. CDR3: CASSFSGGDGDTQYF. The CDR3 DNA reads TGTGCCAGCAGCTTTAGCGGGGGGGATGGAGATACGCAGTATTTT.

The CDR3 DNA reads TGTGCCAGCAGCTTAGGGGGACAGGGTACCTCTGAGCAGTTCTTC. This encodes CASSLGGQGTSEQFF. The chain carries TRBV11-2 and TRBJ2-1; TRBD1 matches at 9 bases. V dropped 1 base and J dropped 9; count of bases not matched to a gene: 7. This CDR3 comprises 15 residues. Germline CDR1 is SGHAT and CDR2 is FQNNGV.

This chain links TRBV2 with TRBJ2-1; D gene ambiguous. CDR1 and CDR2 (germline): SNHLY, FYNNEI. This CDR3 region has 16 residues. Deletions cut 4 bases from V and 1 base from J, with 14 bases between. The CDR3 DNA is TGTGCCAGCAGTGGGACCGCTAGTTCTTCCTACAATGAGCAGTTCTTC. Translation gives CASSGTASSSYNEQFF.

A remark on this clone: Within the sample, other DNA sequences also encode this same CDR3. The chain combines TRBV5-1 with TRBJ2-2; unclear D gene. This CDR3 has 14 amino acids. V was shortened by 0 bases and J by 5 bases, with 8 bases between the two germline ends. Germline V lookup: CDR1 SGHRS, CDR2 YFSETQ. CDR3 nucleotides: TGCGCCAGCAGCTTGGATGCGGCAACCGGGGAGCTGTTTTTT. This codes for CASSLDAATGELFF. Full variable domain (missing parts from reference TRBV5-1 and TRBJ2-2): KAGVTQTPRYLIKTRGQQVTLSCSPISGHRSVSWYQQTPGQGLQFLFEYFSETQRNKGNFPGRFSGRQFSNSRSEMNVSTLELGDSALYLCASSLDAATGELFFGEGSRLTVL.